The clone carrying this T cell receptor (beta chain) was found many times. Molecules of cDNA were individually given unique molecular identifiers that were attached to them. One entry per CDR3 protein results from TCRdb running MiXCR on the 5' RACE reads. The table has some 80,000 distinct CDR3 sequences, about 13% seen once. This entry belongs to a study of early T cells in non-severe SARS-CoV-2 infection. The CDR3 spans 16 residues. The ends were cut back, 0 bases at V and 2 bases at J, with 10 bases in the middle. Germline V CDR1 and CDR2: SGHVS, FNYEAQ. The sequenced material came from whole blood. This TCR was recovered from an adult who was a healthcare worker with PCR-confirmed SARS-CoV-2 infection or an uninfected control (not recorded which). The rearrangement links TRBV7-6 to TRBJ2-2; D may be TRBD2 (6 bases). In nucleotides, the CDR3 is TGTGCCAGCAGCTTAGCCGGGGGAGCTAACACCGGGGAGCTGTTTTTT. Protein product: CASSLAGGANTGELFF.